What follows are 23 T cell receptor beta chains derived from one specimen sequenced in a study of CD8 T cells in Susac syndrome. After extraction with the RNeasy kit, roughly 0.45 to 1 ug of the RNA was reverse transcribed using random hexamers. TCRdb fed the immunoSEQ multiplex PCR reads into MiXCR, producing one record per CDR3 protein. The table lists about 200,000 distinct CDR3 sequences, nearly 95% of them singletons. Sample: CD4+ T cells from PBMCs. The source is a human donor with multiple sclerosis.

This chain uses TRBV28 with TRBJ2-4; D is uncertain. V lost 7 bases to trimming and J lost 0 bases, with 13 bases between them. This CDR3 comprises 15 residues. Looked up from germline, CDR1 is MDHEN and CDR2 is SYDVKM. The CDR3 DNA reads TGTGCCAGCACCAGGCGGATTCTAGCCAAAAACATTCAGTACTTC. This encodes CASTRRILAKNIQYF.

The chain is built from TRBV12-3 or TRBV12-4 and TRBJ2-2, with D tentatively TRBD2 (5 bases). Trimming pared 6 bases from V and 4 bases from J, leaving 9 bases between. The CDR3 consists of 13 residues. Here the CDR3 reads CASSGIFTGELFF. CDR3 DNA sequence: TGTGCCAGCAGCGGGATTTTCACCGGGGAGCTGTTTTTT.

This chain uses TRBV12-5 with TRBJ2-2; D unclear. V was shortened by 6 bases and J by 7 bases, with 12 bases between the two germline ends. From germline, CDR1 is LGHNT and CDR2 FRNRAP. This CDR3 spans 13 amino acids. CDR3 nucleotides: TGTGCTAGTGGCCCTCGATCAGACGGGGAGCTGTTTTTT. This encodes CASGPRSDGELFF.

The chain is built from TRBV20-1 and TRBJ2-7, with 12 bases lining up with TRBD1. The germline CDR1 and CDR2 sequences are DFQATT and SNEGSKA (reference sequence). Germline trimming cut 6 bases from V and 6 bases from J; bases unmatched to any gene: 9. This CDR3 spans 14 amino acids. The CDR3 is CSAQTGTGGVEQYF. The CDR3 DNA is TGCAGTGCGCAAACCGGGACAGGGGGCGTCGAGCAGTACTTC.

This rearrangement joins TRBV24-1 to TRBJ2-3; 10 bases map to TRBD2. The CDR3 extends over 16 amino acids. Germline V gene lookup returns CDR1 KGHDR and CDR2 SFDVKD. Losses at the gene ends were 3 bases for V and 6 bases for J; bases not matched to a gene: 8. CDR3 loop: CATSDPVAGGVDTQYF. The DNA of the CDR3 is TGTGCCACCAGTGATCCCGTAGCGGGAGGCGTGGATACGCAGTATTTT.

This rearrangement joins TRBV20-1 to TRBJ1-4; D perhaps matches TRBD1 (6 bases). The CDR3 has 12 amino acids. V lost 2 bases, J lost 16 bases, and 17 bases lay in between. Germline-derived CDR1 and CDR2 are DFQATT and SNEGSKA (reference sequence). The CDR3 DNA reads as TGCAGTGCTAGATGGTCAGCCGGGGGCGGGTTTTTT. This codes for CSARWSAGGGFF.

The chain combines TRBV10-3 with TRBJ2-7; tentative D call: TRBD2 (6 bases). Between the trimmed V and J ends, which lost 0 bases and 7 bases, there was a span of 22 bases. Per the germline V gene, CDR1 is ENHRY and CDR2 is SYGVKD. The CDR3 has 17 residues. The DNA for the CDR3 is TGTGCCATCAGTGAGTCGATTGCTCGGGGGAGCCCTAGGGAGCAGTACTTC. Its protein is CAISESIARGSPREQYF.

This chain links TRBV12-3 or TRBV12-4 with TRBJ1-2; TRBD1 might be the D (6 bases). The CDR3 is 14 amino acids. V lost 5 bases and J 6 bases, leaving 16 bases between the germline ends. The CDR3 here is CASSRPPGVNGYTF. DNA of the CDR3: TGTGCCAGCAGTCGTCCCCCAGGGGTGAATGGCTACACCTTC.

The V and J genes are TRBV3-1 and TRBJ1-2; D is perhaps TRBD1 (6 bases). V was clipped by 4 bases and J by 5 bases, with 14 bases between them. The CDR3 is 14 amino acids. Germline V gene data show CDR1 as LGHDT and CDR2 as YNNKEL (reference sequence). CDR3 DNA: TGTGCCAGCAGCCCGACAGGCTTGGGGTATGGCTACACCTTC. Its protein is CASSPTGLGYGYTF.

The chain recombines TRBV14 with TRBJ2-7, with a possible D match to TRBD2 (5 bases). The V and J ends lost 4 bases and 3 bases respectively, with 13 bases between them. Germline CDR1 and CDR2: SGHDN and FVKESK. The CDR3 covers 14 residues. CDR3 DNA sequence: TGTGCCAGCAGCCCGATGGGCGCGGGCTACGAGCAGTACTTC. Encoded protein: CASSPMGAGYEQYF.

This chain connects TRBV2 to TRBJ2-1; 7 nucleotides line up with TRBD2. CDR3 length equals 16 residues. Unmatched junction bases numbered 11, after V lost 3 bases and J lost 6 bases. Germline CDR1 is SNHLY and CDR2 is FYNNEI. The CDR3 spells CASSDLRQRGTNEQFF. DNA of the CDR3: TGTGCCAGCAGTGACCTTAGACAGCGGGGAACCAATGAGCAGTTCTTC. The whole variable domain, remainder taken from reference TRBV2 and TRBJ2-1, is EPEVTQTPSHQVTQMGQEVILRCVPISNHLYFYWYRQILGQKVEFLVSFYNNEISEKSEIFDDQFSVERPDGSNFTLKIRSTKLEDSAMYFCASSDLRQRGTNEQFFGPGTRLTVL.

The rearrangement joins TRBV7-9 to TRBJ2-1; a possible D gene is TRBD1 (6 bases). The germline V gene has CDR1 SEHNR and CDR2 FQNEAQ (reference sequence). The CDR3 runs 14 residues. Trimming shortened V by 9 bases and J by 4 bases, and 16 bases separated the two germline ends. The CDR3 spells CARAPMDSYNEQFF. The CDR3 nucleotides are TGTGCCAGGGCGCCAATGGACAGTTACAATGAGCAGTTCTTC.

The chain carries TRBV27 and TRBJ2-7; unclear D gene. Per the germline V gene, CDR1 is MNHEY and CDR2 is SMNVEV (reference sequence). This CDR3 has 15 residues. Trimming left V 5 bases short and J 5 bases short, with 19 bases between. Here the CDR3 DNA reads TGTGCCAGCAGTCTCCCTGGTCGGATGCCGCACGAGCAGTACTTC. Amino acid sequence: CASSLPGRMPHEQYF.

This sequence joins TRBV20-1 and TRBJ2-1; tentative D call: TRBD1 (5 bases). The germline V gene encodes CDR1 DFQATT and CDR2 SNEGSKA (reference sequence). This CDR3 region has 10 residues. Deletions cut 2 bases from V and 11 bases from J, with 7 bases between. The CDR3 protein is CSARRQQQFF. The CDR3 region has the DNA TGCAGTGCTAGACGACAGCAGCAGTTCTTC.

The chain uses TRBV6-4 and TRBJ2-2; the match to TRBD1 covers 9 bases. The CDR3 loop spans 14 amino acids. The germline V gene encodes CDR1 MRHNA and CDR2 SNTAGT. The V and J ends lost 6 bases and 6 bases, in that order; junction bases with no gene match: 5. The DNA for the CDR3 is TGTGCCAGCAGGCGGGACAGGGCAGCCGGGGAGCTGTTTTTT. It encodes CASRRDRAAGELFF.

This clonotype was counted a single time. The CDR3 nucleotides are TGCAGTGCTCCGAGACAGGGGGATTATGGCTACACCTTC. Translated, it gives CSAPRQGDYGYTF. J is TRBJ1-2 and V is TRBV20-1, with 9 bases that match TRBD1. After removal of 5 bases from V and 5 bases from J, the junction contained 6 bases not matched to a gene. The CDR3 runs 13 residues. The V gene's germline CDR1 is DFQATT and CDR2 SNEGSKA (reference sequence).

The V call is TRBV5-4, the J call TRBJ2-5; D might be TRBD2 (5 bases). Germline lookup yields CDR1 SGHNT and CDR2 YYREEE (reference sequence). CDR3 size: 14 residues. V was trimmed by 3 bases and J by 1 base, leaving 10 bases between them. DNA of the CDR3: TGTGCCAGCAGCTCCCCGGGGATCCAAGAGACCCAGTACTTC. Translation gives CASSSPGIQETQYF.

The chain uses TRBV20-1 and TRBJ1-4; a weak D match, TRBD1 (6 bases). CDR1 is DFQATT, CDR2 SNEGSKA, per germline (reference sequence). CDR3 length equals 12 residues. The V end lost 5 bases, the J end lost 8 bases, and 12 bases lay between the germline ends. CDR3 sequence reads: CSAAHRAEKLFF. The CDR3 DNA reads TGCAGTGCTGCCCACAGGGCCGAAAAACTGTTTTTT.

This clonotype was counted once. The rearrangement uses TRBV20-1 and TRBJ2-7; 7 bases are a match to TRBD1. This CDR3 region has 13 residues. CDR1 and CDR2 from the germline V gene are DFQATT and SNEGSKA (reference sequence). The junction had 4 bases not matched to a gene; V was cut back by 2 bases and J by 3 bases. The chain's CDR3 is CSARLTGLYEQYF. CDR3 coding DNA: TGCAGTGCTAGACTGACAGGGCTCTACGAGCAGTACTTC.

The rearrangement links TRBV25-1 to TRBJ1-2; TRBD1 aligns across 9 bases. The trim removed 6 bases at V and 4 bases at J, leaving 6 bases unmatched. Germline CDR1 MGHDK, CDR2 SYGVNS. This CDR3 has 14 residues. Here the CDR3 reads CASSDGQGTYGYTF. The DNA for the CDR3 is TGTGCCAGCAGCGACGGACAGGGGACCTATGGCTACACCTTC.

The chain is built from TRBV30 and TRBJ2-5; the D is unclear. CDR1 and CDR2 (germline): GTSNPN, SVGIG (reference sequence). CDR3 length: 12 residues. The V end lost 0 bases, the J end lost 4 bases, and 6 bases lay between the germline ends. CDR3 sequence: CAWSVTGETQYF. The CDR3 DNA follows: TGTGCCTGGAGTGTAACGGGAGAGACCCAGTACTTC.

This chain connects TRBV29-1 to TRBJ2-1; D not resolved. The CDR3 contains 10 residues. Germline V gene data show CDR1 as SQVTM and CDR2 as ANQGSEA. CDR3 bases: TGCGGGGTCGGCGGCTTCGAACAGTTCTTC. Translating gives CGVGGFEQFF.

V is TRBV18 and J is TRBJ1-1, with unresolved D. Germline V gives CDR1 KGHSH, CDR2 LQKENI. The length of the CDR3 is 13 residues. V shed 0 bases and J shed 5 bases, with 7 bases lying between them. This CDR3 reads CASSPPSSTEAFF. DNA for the CDR3: TGTGCCAGCTCACCACCCTCCAGTACTGAAGCTTTCTTT.